This T cell receptor beta chain was observed in a study of T cell responses to AZD1222 COVID-19 vaccine. Study-wide results and limits: Two doses of AZD1222 preceded a rise in Spike-specific TCR breadth and depth. It was only after the peak T cell response that any repertoires were sampled.

A note on this clone: Its antigen is unknown.

Libraries were prepared by immunoSEQ multiplex PCR; TCRdb keeps only in-frame clonotypes and omits some of them. This repertoire shows more than 130,000 clones, just over 90% found once; its top ten account for 3.4%. Trimming stripped 3 bases from V and 7 bases from J, with 16 bases between. The germline V gene encodes CDR1 SGHNT and CDR2 YENEEA. This CDR3 has 15 residues. The chain recombines TRBV11-3 with TRBJ2-1; D is undetermined. The starting material was peripheral blood, obtained on day 0 of AZD1222 vaccination. This TCR was recovered from an adult in good health. CDR3 in amino acids: CASSLNGMFVNEQFF. DNA of the CDR3: TGTGCCAGCAGCTTGAATGGCATGTTTGTGAATGAGCAGTTCTTC. Full variable domain (remainder filled in from reference TRBV11-3 and TRBJ2-1): EAGVVQSPRYKIIEKKQPVAFWCNPISGHNTLYWYLQNLGQGPELLIRYENEEAVDDSQLPKDRFSAERLKGVDSTLKIQPAELGDSAVYLCASSLNGMFVNEQFFGPGTRLTVL.